Below are 31 T cell receptor beta chains sequenced from a single sample in a study of regulatory T cells in long-lasting Graves disease (dated by TCRdb to the early 2020s). According to the study, the label for this sample's time point signals: newly diagnosed GD, antithyroid drugs for less than 3 months. For both TCR sequencing and RNA sequencing, RNA was extracted from PBMCs in TRIzol. To prepare the library, multiplex PCR was applied. Instrument on record: Illumina HiSeq 4000. CDR3 regions were amplified by Arm-PCR with iRepertoire HTBI primers to construct TCR beta libraries. TCRdb applied fastp at Q25 and MiXCR to the public reads, then kept only in-frame beta chains. Rows with a matching CDR3 protein are joined into one entry that keeps the most common DNA and genes. Across this sample there are around 500,000 distinct CDR3 sequences, with less than 15% seen only once. The ten biggest clones cover under 10% of the sample.

Separately, the same data were catalogued under a study of T cells in Graves' hyperthyroidism and ophthalmopathy.

This specimen was peripheral blood mononuclear cells (PBMCs), taken at new diagnosis, from a patient treated with antithyroid drugs. These receptors were obtained from a man aged 30-40 years with Graves disease. Donor details come from another sample of the same person, matched by shared clones.

The rearrangement joins TRBV12-5 to TRBJ2-1; D is undetermined. The CDR3 spans 15 residues. Germline CDR1 reads LGHNT; CDR2 reads FRNRAP. V dropped 2 bases and J dropped 1 base, with 9 bases sitting between them. CDR3 sequence (DNA): TGTGCTAGTGGTTTGCTGTCGGGTTCCTACAATGAGCAGTTCTTC. Its translation is CASGLLSGSYNEQFF.

This clonotype has a count of ten or more. This sequence joins TRBV29-1 and TRBJ1-1, with D unresolved. Per germline, CDR1 SQVTM and CDR2 ANQGSEA. There are 12 residues in the CDR3. Trimming shortened V by 0 bases and J by 4 bases, and 6 bases separated the two germline ends. CDR3 bases: TGCAGCGTTGAAGATACTACCACTGAAGCTTTCTTT. Residues: CSVEDTTTEAFF.

This clonotype was observed many times. The gene calls are TRBV11-2 and TRBJ2-5, with D unclear. Trimming took off 3 bases at V and 4 bases at J, with 18 bases between the two ends. Per germline, CDR1 SGHAT and CDR2 FQNNGV. CDR3 length equals 16 residues. CDR3 bases: TGTGCCAGCAGCTTGGGTGACGGCCTGAACTTAGAGACCCAGTACTTC. Amino acids: CASSLGDGLNLETQYF.

This clonotype was counted ten times or more. This chain links TRBV12-3 or TRBV12-4 with TRBJ1-1; 8 bases map to TRBD1. This CDR3 is built from 14 residues. Germline trimming cut 8 bases from V and 0 bases from J; bases unmatched to any gene: 5. CDR3 sequence (DNA): TGTGCCAGCGTGGCGGGACAGGTGAACACTGAAGCTTTCTTT. This sequence encodes CASVAGQVNTEAFF.

This clonotype was observed at least ten times. V usage is TRBV2 and J usage is TRBJ2-2, with a tentative D call TRBD1 (5 bases). Germline CDR1 is SNHLY and CDR2 is FYNNEI. This CDR3 is 14 amino acids long. Trimming shortened V by 3 bases and J by 7 bases, and 12 bases separated the two germline ends. In nucleotides, the CDR3 is TGTGCCAGCAGTGAGGGGCAGGGCAGCGGGGAGCTGTTTTTT. Protein: CASSEGQGSGELFF.

Many counts were recorded for this clonotype. This chain uses TRBV4-1 with TRBJ2-7, with 9 bases matching TRBD1. The CDR3 extends over 15 amino acids. The germline gives CDR1 MGHRA, CDR2 YSYEKL. V lost 4 bases and J lost 4; bases outside the gene matches: 8. CDR3 sequence: CASSRDRDRAYEQYF. CDR3 nucleotides: TGCGCCAGCAGCCGAGATCGGGACAGGGCTTACGAGCAGTACTTC.

This clonotype came up many times. The rearrangement uses TRBV3-1 and TRBJ2-1; no reliable D call. Trimming shortened V by 1 base and J by 10 bases, and 5 bases separated the two germline ends. There are 11 residues in the CDR3. Germline loops: CDR1 LGHDT, CDR2 YNNKEL (reference sequence). CDR3 sequence reads: CASSQVREQFF. CDR3 nucleotides: TGTGCCAGCAGCCAAGTACGAGAGCAGTTCTTC.

The CDR3 region has the DNA TGTGCCAGCTGCGAACAGGGGGGAACTGAAGCTTTCTTT. Translating gives CASCEQGGTEAFF. The chain couples TRBV6-1 to TRBJ1-1, with 8 bases lining up with TRBD1. This CDR3 is built from 13 residues. The ends lost 8 bases at V and 5 bases at J; junction bases unmatched: 7. Per the germline V gene, CDR1 is MNHNS and CDR2 is SASEGT.

This clonotype was detected ten times or more. The gene calls are TRBV6-1 and TRBJ1-1; 8 bases fit TRBD1. After removal of 5 bases from V and 4 bases from J, the junction contained 9 bases not matched to a gene. Germline V gene data show CDR1 as MNHNS and CDR2 as SASEGT. This CDR3 has 15 residues. As DNA, the CDR3 is TGTGCCAGCAGTACACCGACAGGGGCGGGCACTGAAGCTTTCTTT. This gives the protein CASSTPTGAGTEAFF.

Regarding this clonotype: It is likely a read error: a sequence one base away is far more abundant. The J gene is TRBJ2-3, the V gene TRBV20-1; D might be TRBD1 or TRBD2, each matching 6 bases. Gene TRBJ2-5 matches the end of the DNA better, so the J call may be wrong. In germline, CDR1 is DFQATT, CDR2 SNEGSKA (reference sequence). This CDR3 spans 11 amino acids. The CDR3 coding sequence is TGCAGTACTGGAGGGGGACAGACCCAGTACTTC. It specifies CSTGGGQTQYF.

Only a few counts were recorded for this clonotype. V gene TRBV12-5 combines with J gene TRBJ2-4; D not certain. This CDR3 spans 17 amino acids. Germline V gene sequence: CDR1 LGHNT, CDR2 FRNRAP. V dropped 6 bases and J dropped 6 bases, with 24 bases sitting between them. CDR3 in amino acids: CASGLTISGVYGNIQYF. CDR3 sequence (DNA): TGTGCTAGTGGACTCACAATATCTGGGGTTTACGGAAACATTCAGTACTTC.

This clonotype was detected ten times or more. This rearrangement joins TRBV24-1 to TRBJ2-5; 8 bases fit TRBD1. Germline CDR1 KGHDR, CDR2 SFDVKD. Losses at the gene ends were 7 bases for V and 2 bases for J; bases not matched to a gene: 5. CDR3 length equals 14 residues. The CDR3 DNA follows: TGTGCCACCAGCGACCGGGACAGGCAAGAGACCCAGTACTTC. This gives the protein CATSDRDRQETQYF.

This clonotype was recorded at least ten times. The J gene is TRBJ2-7, the V gene TRBV20-1, with 14 bases matching TRBD2. The V gene's germline CDR1 is DFQATT and CDR2 SNEGSKA (reference sequence). This CDR3 spans 15 amino acids. Trimming took 6 bases from V and 6 from J; bases not matched to a gene: 10. DNA for the CDR3: TGCAGTGCAGGGACTAGCGGGAGAGGGAATAGCGAGCAGTACTTC. This translates into CSAGTSGRGNSEQYF.

This clonotype was recorded a few times. Here the CDR3 omits its conserved ending phenylalanine or tryptophan, so a read error is the likely source. This chain connects TRBV7-2 to TRBJ2-4; TRBD1 aligns across 10 bases. V shed 5 bases and J 6 bases; nucleotides not matched to a gene: 10. This CDR3 is 16 amino acids long. Germline values: CDR1 SGHTA, CDR2 FQGNSA. The CDR3 here is CASSRQGAMLTNIQYS. In DNA, the CDR3 is TGTGCCAGCAGCAGACAGGGGGCAATGCTTACAAACATTCAGTACTCC.

This clonotype was counted at least ten times. The chain recombines TRBV2 with TRBJ2-7; 10 bases are a match to TRBD2. The germline CDR1 and CDR2 sequences are SNHLY and FYNNEI. The CDR3 spans 14 residues. Trimming cost V 7 bases and J 2 bases; bases outside gene matches: 5. The CDR3 spells CASMEAGGPYEQYF. The CDR3 region has the DNA TGTGCCAGCATGGAAGCGGGAGGGCCCTACGAGCAGTACTTC. Drawing the rest from reference TRBV2 and TRBJ2-7, the complete variable domain is EPEVTQTPSHQVTQMGQEVILRCVPISNHLYFYWYRQILGQKVEFLVSFYNNEISEKSEIFDDQFSVERPDGSNFTLKIRSTKLEDSAMYFCASMEAGGPYEQYFGPGTRLTVT.

This clonotype was recorded many times. The CDR3 DNA sequence: TGTGCCAGCAGTGAGGGGACGTTCACTGAAGCTTTCTTT. Its translation: CASSEGTFTEAFF. V and J are TRBV2 and TRBJ1-1; D is perhaps TRBD1 (5 bases). The V end lost 3 bases, the J end lost 4 bases, and 9 bases lay between the germline ends. Germline V gives CDR1 SNHLY, CDR2 FYNNEI. The CDR3 sequence is 13 residues long.

This clonotype was detected many times. The chain recombines TRBV28 with TRBJ2-1; tentatively, D is TRBD2 (5 bases). Deletions cut 8 bases from V and 4 bases from J, with 18 bases between. This CDR3 contains 15 residues. Germline V gene data show CDR1 as MDHEN and CDR2 as SYDVKM. CDR3 DNA: TGTGCCAGCGGTCAGGAACTAGGTCGGTACAATGAGCAGTTCTTC. Protein product: CASGQELGRYNEQFF.

This clonotype was observed many times. This chain connects TRBV9 to TRBJ1-2; no clear D gene. The CDR3 consists of 16 residues. Trimming left V 4 bases short and J 4 bases short, with 20 bases between. The V gene's germline CDR1 is SGDLS and CDR2 YYNGEE. The CDR3 here is CASSLYGSPVGYGYTF. The CDR3 region has the DNA TGTGCCAGCAGCCTGTACGGGTCACCGGTGGGCTATGGCTACACCTTC. Together with reference TRBV9 and TRBJ1-2, the CDR3 gives the full variable domain: DSGVTQTPKHLITATGQRVTLRCSPRSGDLSVYWYQQSLDQGLQFLIQYYNGEERAKGNILERFSAQQFPDLHSELNLSSLELGDSALYFCASSLYGSPVGYGYTFGSGTRLTVV.

This clonotype occurred many times. This chain uses TRBV27 with TRBJ1-5, with TRBD1 identical over 9 bases. From germline, CDR1 is MNHEY and CDR2 SMNVEV (reference sequence). V shed 4 bases and J 4 bases; nucleotides not matched to a gene: 8. The CDR3 spans 16 residues. CDR3 nucleotide sequence: TGTGCCAGCAGTTCCCTGGACAGGGGCAATAATCAGCCCCAGCATTTT. It is translated as CASSSLDRGNNQPQHF.

Only a few counts were recorded for this clonotype. The chain recombines TRBV10-3 with TRBJ2-5; D ambiguous. Germline V gene lookup returns CDR1 ENHRY and CDR2 SYGVKD. CDR3 length: 12 residues. V lost 5 bases and J 5 bases, leaving 9 bases between the germline ends. The CDR3 spells CAISPGTETQYF. The CDR3 coding sequence is TGTGCCATCAGTCCGGGTACCGAGACCCAGTACTTC.

Ten or more counts support this clonotype. The V gene is TRBV28, the J gene TRBJ2-5; D gene uncertain. V was cut by 6 bases and J by 4 bases, with 15 bases left in between. CDR1 is MDHEN, CDR2 SYDVKM, per germline. The CDR3 is 14 amino acids. Here the CDR3 DNA reads TGTGCCAGCAGACTCCAGGCTTTGGGAGAGACCCAGTACTTC. It translates to CASRLQALGETQYF.

The chain uses TRBV10-1 and TRBJ2-1; D not resolved. The V end was cut by 8 bases, the J end by 6 bases, with 8 bases between. This CDR3 spans 11 amino acids. Germline V gene sequence: CDR1 WNHNN, CDR2 SYGVQD (reference sequence). The CDR3 nucleotides read TGCGCCAGCGGCAAAACCAATGAGCAGTTCTTC. This translates into CASGKTNEQFF.

This clonotype showed up many times. This rearrangement joins TRBV2 to TRBJ2-1; D uncertain. Germline V gene data show CDR1 as SNHLY and CDR2 as FYNNEI. V was trimmed by 7 bases and J by 5 bases, leaving 12 bases between them. The CDR3 has 13 amino acids. Written as DNA, the CDR3 is TGTGCCAGCAAGTTCGGACCCGACAATGAGCAGTTCTTC. Translating it yields CASKFGPDNEQFF.

This clonotype has a count of ten or more. The J gene is TRBJ2-7, the V gene TRBV6-5; D is unresolved. Trimming removed 2 bases at V and 2 bases at J, with 10 bases between. The CDR3 has 14 amino acids. Germline V gene sequence: CDR1 MNHEY, CDR2 SVGAGI. CDR3 amino acids: CASSYGGSPYEQYF. CDR3 in DNA: TGTGCCAGCAGTTACGGCGGCAGCCCCTACGAGCAGTACTTC.

Ten or more counts support this clonotype. The rearrangement uses TRBV3-1 and TRBJ1-1; 9 nucleotides line up with TRBD1. The V gene end was trimmed by 4 bases and the J gene end by 4 bases; junction bases not matched to a gene: 4. The CDR3 totals 14 residues. Germline CDR1 reads LGHDT; CDR2 reads YNNKEL (reference sequence). The CDR3 DNA reads as TGTGCCAGCAGCCTGACAGGGGGAAGCACTGAAGCTTTCTTT. It translates to CASSLTGGSTEAFF.

This clonotype occurred many times. V usage is TRBV7-3 and J usage is TRBJ2-2, with 8 bases identical to TRBD2. The CDR3 spans 16 residues. Unmatched junction bases numbered 10, after V lost 5 bases and J lost 5 bases. CDR1 and CDR2 from the germline V gene are SGHTA and FQGTGA. The CDR3 nucleotides read TGTGCCAGCAGCCCGGGGGGGACTCCTCGTACCGGGGAGCTGTTTTTT. Its translation: CASSPGGTPRTGELFF.

This clonotype was picked up a small number of times. The chain couples TRBV6-1 to TRBJ2-3, with 9 bases fitting TRBD1. Trimming cost V 6 bases and J 3 bases; bases outside gene matches: 7. The CDR3 length is 15 residues. Germline V lookup: CDR1 MNHNS, CDR2 SASEGT. The CDR3 DNA sequence: TGTGCCAGCAGGAAACAGGGGGCTGGGACAGATACGCAGTATTTT. The encoded protein is CASRKQGAGTDTQYF.

This clonotype was counted many times. This chain joins TRBV13 and TRBJ2-3, with 13 bases lining up with TRBD2. Per the germline V gene, CDR1 is PRHDT and CDR2 is FYEKMQ (reference sequence). The CDR3 extends over 17 amino acids. The ends lost 6 bases at V and 4 bases at J; junction bases unmatched: 10. The CDR3 DNA reads TGTGCCAGCAGACGTACTAGCGGGAGGGCCATCGCAGATACGCAGTATTTT. This gives the protein CASRRTSGRAIADTQYF.

In this sample, this clonotype turned up many times. J is TRBJ2-4 and V is TRBV6-5; D gene unclear. The V end lost 1 base, the J end lost 1 base, and 11 bases lay between the germline ends. This CDR3 region has 16 residues. CDR1 and CDR2 (germline): MNHEY, SVGAGI. The chain's CDR3 is CASSYFSSAAKNIQYF. CDR3 nucleotide sequence: TGTGCCAGCAGTTACTTCAGCAGCGCGGCCAAAAACATTCAGTACTTC.

This clonotype was counted at least ten times. V and J are TRBV6-2 or TRBV6-3 and TRBJ2-7, with 8 bases matching TRBD1. The CDR3 is 14 residues long. J was trimmed by 2 bases and V by 7 bases; bases with no gene match: 7. The V gene's germline CDR1 is MNHEY and CDR2 SVGEGT. CDR3 sequence (DNA): TGTGCCAGCACCCGGGACAGGCCGACCTACGAGCAGTACTTC. Its protein is CASTRDRPTYEQYF.

This clonotype was seen a few times. The rearrangement joins TRBV27 to TRBJ2-5; D may be TRBD1 (5 bases). This CDR3 has 14 residues. The V gene's germline CDR1 is MNHEY and CDR2 SMNVEV (reference sequence). Trimming removed 6 bases from V and 1 base from J, with 12 bases in between. The CDR3 DNA reads as TGTGCCAGCAGCCCCACAGGCTTCCAAGAGACCCAGTACTTC. It encodes CASSPTGFQETQYF.